Only a few counts were recorded for the clone carrying this T cell receptor beta chain. Its antigen remains unknown. The sample originates from a study of response to subunit inactivated influenza vaccine. Study-level results: Each seasonal flu vaccination may recruit only limited new T cells, authors suggested.

From germline, CDR1 is SGHDT and CDR2 YYEEEE. The CDR3 loop spans 15 amino acids. V lost 3 bases to trimming and J lost 2 bases; unmatched junction nucleotides: 6. TCRdb re-derived calls from the RT-PCR reads in MiXCR, one entry per CDR3 protein. The sample carries more than 200,000 distinct CDR3 sequences, roughly an eighth recorded once. The chain employs TRBV5-6 and TRBJ2-7; TRBD1 agrees at 9 bases. The specimen was non-naive T cells sorted from PBMCs, collected 14 to 15 days before vaccination. The clonotype comes from a man aged 45-60 years who received an inactivated influenza vaccine. CDR3 DNA: TGTGCCAGCAGCTCAACAGGGGGCCTCCCCTACGAGCAGTACTTC. Protein sequence: CASSSTGGLPYEQYF.